This TCR beta chain emerged from a study of human T cells and chemical hapten exposure. General observations from the study: High-frequency TCRs, those above 1 in 1000, stayed the same after DPC sensitization. Donors, who had alopecia, may show an immune response that differs from healthy people's.

This clonotype showed up just a few times. Its antigen is not known. Time point denoted: patch test 2, 6 weeks after DPC sensitization. Treatment meaning: therapeutic diphenylcyclopropenone sensitization with weekly scalp DPC. The library attached unique molecular identifiers to individual cDNA molecules. TCRdb recomputed calls from the RACE reads with MiXCR, one row per CDR3 protein. The sample includes tens of thousands of distinct CDR3 sequences, approximately 6.6% seen only once; the top ten take 1% to 1.5%. In germline, CDR1 is SGHVS, CDR2 FQNEAQ. CDR3 size: 18 residues. V shed 5 bases and J 0 bases; nucleotides not matched to a gene: 8.

The chain joins TRBV7-8 to TRBJ2-3, with 13 bases matching TRBD2. The material sequenced was whole blood, taken in connection with sensitization to the hapten diphenylcyclopropenone (DPC). The clonotype was recovered from a woman aged 25 to 45 with alopecia areata. Some clones in this sample may be carry-over from other donors' samples. The CDR3 protein is CASSLTGTSGVSTDTQYF. CDR3 bases: TGTGCCAGCAGCCTGACCGGGACTAGCGGGGTTAGCACAGATACGCAGTATTTT.